A single sample gave rise to the 18 T cell receptor beta chains below, sequenced in a study of regulatory dendritic cells for organ transplantation. Allogeneic regulatory or mature dendritic cells were co-cultured for more than 4 days with CFSE-labeled sorted T cells at 1:10. Which antigens these TCRs recognize remains unknown. Measured with immunoSEQ multiplex PCR; TCRdb has only the in-frame clones, and not every one. The sample shows about 12,000 clones, roughly 90% of them seen only once. Source material: naive CD8+ T cells from blood cultured with regulatory dendritic cells. Subset: CD45RA+ naive T cells. The receptors derive from a human donor in good health.

The chain links TRBV7-3 to TRBJ2-1; weak D call: TRBD2 (6 bases). The CDR3 loop spans 13 amino acids. Trimming shortened V by 3 bases and J by 7 bases, and 10 bases separated the two germline ends. CDR1 and CDR2 from the germline V gene are SGHTA and FQGTGA. The CDR3 DNA is TGTGCCAGCAGCTTGGGGAGGAAGAATGAGCAGTTCTTC. Protein sequence: CASSLGRKNEQFF.

This chain links TRBV27 with TRBJ1-3; a possible D gene is TRBD1 (6 bases). The CDR3 contains 15 residues. Germline assignment: CDR1 MNHEY and CDR2 SMNVEV (reference sequence). V was pared by 11 bases and J by 0 bases, with 17 bases between. The CDR3 bases are TGTGCCGTAAAGACAGGCCCCGGCTCTGGAAACACCATATATTTT. Protein product: CAVKTGPGSGNTIYF.

The chain employs TRBV4-3 and TRBJ2-3; possibly TRBD2 for D (6 bases). V was shortened by 3 bases and J by 1 base, with 8 bases between the two germline ends. This CDR3 contains 14 residues. Looked up from germline, CDR1 is LGHNA and CDR2 is YSLEER. The CDR3 spells CASSQSGGTDTQYF. CDR3 in DNA: TGCGCCAGCAGCCAGTCGGGGGGCACAGATACGCAGTATTTT.

The rearrangement uses TRBV7-2 and TRBJ1-1; possibly TRBD1 for D (5 bases). The CDR3 is 13 residues long. Germline V gives CDR1 SGHTA, CDR2 FQGNSA. V lost 6 bases and J lost 6, with 14 bases in between. CDR3 coding DNA: TGTGCCAGCAGTCTCCCATGGGGGTCTGAAGCTTTCTTT. It is translated as CASSLPWGSEAFF.

The chain carries TRBV2 and TRBJ1-4, with D possibly TRBD1 on 5 matching bases. The CDR3 has 15 amino acids. Between the trimmed V and J ends, which lost 2 bases and 6 bases, there was a span of 13 bases. Germline CDR1 is SNHLY and CDR2 is FYNNEI. The chain's CDR3 is CASSETDRDYEKLFF. CDR3 in DNA: TGTGCCAGCAGTGAAACCGACAGAGATTATGAAAAACTGTTTTTT.

The chain combines TRBV7-8 with TRBJ1-3; D is unclear. Deletions cut 2 bases from V and 3 bases from J, with 2 bases between. The CDR3 sequence is 12 residues long. Germline loops: CDR1 SGHVS, CDR2 FQNEAQ. CDR3 nucleotides: TGTGCCAGCAGCTTATATGGAAACACCATATATTTT. Its protein product is CASSLYGNTIYF.

V gene TRBV4-3 combines with J gene TRBJ2-6, with 11 bases identical to TRBD1. The CDR3 extends over 20 amino acids. The germline CDR1 and CDR2 sequences are LGHNA and YSLEER. V shed 1 base and J 0 bases; nucleotides not matched to a gene: 8. For the CDR3, the DNA is TGCGCCAGCAGCCAAGTTTTCGGGACAGGGGGTGGCTCTGGGGCCAACGTCCTGACTTTC. Encoded protein: CASSQVFGTGGGSGANVLTF.

This chain uses TRBV28 with TRBJ2-7; TRBD1 or TRBD2 may be the D gene (6 bases each). V was cut by 6 bases and J by 3 bases, with 15 bases left in between. The length of the CDR3 is 14 residues. Germline values: CDR1 MDHEN, CDR2 SYDVKM. The CDR3 region has the DNA TGTGCCAGCAGGACTTCGGGGGCCGGCTACGAGCAGTACTTC. It specifies CASRTSGAGYEQYF.

The chain links TRBV2 to TRBJ2-6; tentatively, D is TRBD1 (5 bases). The length of the CDR3 is 12 residues. V was trimmed by 8 bases and J by 7 bases, leaving 9 bases between them. The germline CDR1 and CDR2 sequences are SNHLY and FYNNEI. The CDR3: CASVGRANVLTF. The CDR3 coding sequence is TGTGCCAGCGTGGGGCGTGCCAACGTCCTGACTTTC.

V usage is TRBV28 and J usage is TRBJ1-1, with TRBD1 as a possible D gene (6 bases). This CDR3 contains 12 residues. The germline gives CDR1 MDHEN, CDR2 SYDVKM. With 6 bases removed from V and 1 base from J, the gap between germline ends came to 6 bases. The CDR3 protein is CASRTGNTEAFF. The CDR3 coding sequence is TGTGCCAGCAGGACAGGGAACACTGAAGCTTTCTTT. Supplemented by reference TRBV28 and TRBJ1-1, the full variable domain reads DVKVTQSSRYLVKRTGEKVFLECVQDMDHENMFWYRQDPGLGLRLIYFSYDVKMKEKGDIPEGYSVSREKKERFSLILESASTNQTSMYLCASRTGNTEAFFGQGTRLTVV.

The J gene is TRBJ2-7, the V gene TRBV30; TRBD1 aligns across 7 bases. The ends lost 1 base at V and 3 bases at J; junction bases unmatched: 6. The CDR3 totals 14 residues. CDR1 and CDR2 (germline): GTSNPN, SVGIG (reference sequence). The CDR3 is CAWSGQGQGYEQYF. Written as DNA, the CDR3 is TGTGCCTGGAGTGGACAGGGTCAGGGCTACGAGCAGTACTTC.

The V and J genes are TRBV7-9 and TRBJ2-1, with a tentative D call TRBD1 (5 bases). Germline V gene data show CDR1 as SEHNR and CDR2 as FQNEAQ (reference sequence). V was pared by 5 bases and J by 7 bases, with 12 bases between. The CDR3 length is 13 residues. The CDR3 reads CASSVGVGNEQFF. The DNA for the CDR3 is TGTGCCAGCAGCGTAGGGGTTGGGAATGAGCAGTTCTTC.

The chain recombines TRBV27 with TRBJ2-7; TRBD2 might be the D (6 bases). CDR1 and CDR2 (germline): MNHEY, SMNVEV (reference sequence). Deletions cut 6 bases from V and 4 bases from J, with 19 bases between. The CDR3 length is 15 residues. For the CDR3, the DNA is TGTGCCAGCAGGGGCGGGACCTCCTGGACTTACGAGCAGTACTTC. As protein: CASRGGTSWTYEQYF.

The chain couples TRBV10-3 to TRBJ2-1; 7 bases fit TRBD2. With 0 bases clipped from V and 15 bases from J, the junction kept 11 bases outside the gene matches. Looked up from germline, CDR1 is ENHRY and CDR2 is SYGVKD. The CDR3 has 14 residues. CDR3 DNA: TGTGCCATCAGTGAGTCCTGGGGGAGGGCAACGCCGTTCTTC. This encodes CAISESWGRATPFF.

The V gene is TRBV9, the J gene TRBJ2-7, with 10 bases lining up with TRBD2. The CDR3 has 15 residues. J lost 4 bases, V lost 0 bases, and 4 bases had no gene match. Per germline, CDR1 SGDLS and CDR2 YYNGEE. The CDR3 DNA sequence: TGTGCCAGCAGCGTAGGGACTAGCGGATTTTACGAGCAGTACTTC. It translates to CASSVGTSGFYEQYF.

This rearrangement joins TRBV5-6 to TRBJ1-2; D gene uncertain. V lost 2 bases and J lost 7, with 6 bases in between. Germline V lookup: CDR1 SGHDT, CDR2 YYEEEE. The CDR3 extends over 11 amino acids. The DNA for the CDR3 is TGTGCCAGCAGCTTTTCTTTTGGCTACACCTTC. It encodes CASSFSFGYTF.

This clone was detected only once. The genes are TRBV29-1 and TRBJ2-1; tentatively, D is TRBD1 or TRBD2 (5 bases each). The CDR3 extends over 13 amino acids. Germline V gene lookup returns CDR1 SQVTM and CDR2 ANQGSEA. V gave up 6 bases and J gave up 8 bases, with 17 bases separating them. The CDR3 reads CSVSGTRTDEQFF. CDR3 sequence (DNA): TGCAGCGTCTCCGGGACCCGGACCGATGAGCAGTTCTTC.

This clone was counted a few times. This chain connects TRBV4-1 to TRBJ1-5; 9 nucleotides agree with TRBD1. The CDR3 loop spans 16 amino acids. Germline V gives CDR1 MGHRA, CDR2 YSYEKL. V gave up 1 base and J gave up 4 bases; unmatched junction bases: 5. The CDR3 sequence is CASSQVEGQGNQPQHF. The CDR3 nucleotides read TGCGCCAGCAGCCAAGTTGAAGGACAGGGGAATCAGCCCCAGCATTTT.